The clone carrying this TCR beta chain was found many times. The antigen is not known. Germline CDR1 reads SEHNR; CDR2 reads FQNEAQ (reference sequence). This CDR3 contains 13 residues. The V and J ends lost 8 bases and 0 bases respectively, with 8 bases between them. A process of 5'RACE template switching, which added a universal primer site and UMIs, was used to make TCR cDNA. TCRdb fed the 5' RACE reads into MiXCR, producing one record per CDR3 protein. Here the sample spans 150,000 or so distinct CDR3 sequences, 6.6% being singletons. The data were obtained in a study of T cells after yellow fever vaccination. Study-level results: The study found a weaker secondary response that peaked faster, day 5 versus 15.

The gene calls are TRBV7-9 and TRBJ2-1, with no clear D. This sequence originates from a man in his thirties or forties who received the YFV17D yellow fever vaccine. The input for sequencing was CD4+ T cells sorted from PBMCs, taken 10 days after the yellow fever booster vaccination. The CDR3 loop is CASESFSYNEQFF. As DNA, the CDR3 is TGTGCCAGCGAGTCGTTCTCCTACAATGAGCAGTTCTTC.